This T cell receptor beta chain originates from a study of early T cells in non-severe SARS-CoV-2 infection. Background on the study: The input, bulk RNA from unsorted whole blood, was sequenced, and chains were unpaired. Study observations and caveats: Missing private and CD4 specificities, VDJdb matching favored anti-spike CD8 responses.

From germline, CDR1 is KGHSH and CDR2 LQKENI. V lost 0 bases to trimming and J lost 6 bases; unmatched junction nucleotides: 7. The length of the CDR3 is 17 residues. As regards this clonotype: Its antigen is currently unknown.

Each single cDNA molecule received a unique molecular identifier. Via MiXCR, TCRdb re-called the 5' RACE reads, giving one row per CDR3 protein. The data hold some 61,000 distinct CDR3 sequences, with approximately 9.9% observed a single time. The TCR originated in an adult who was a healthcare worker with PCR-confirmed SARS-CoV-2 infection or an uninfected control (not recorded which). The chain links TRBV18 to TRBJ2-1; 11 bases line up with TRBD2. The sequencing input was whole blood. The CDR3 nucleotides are TGTGCCAGCTCACCACCTCTTAGCGGGGGGGCCGGCAATGAGCAGTTCTTC. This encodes CASSPPLSGGAGNEQFF.